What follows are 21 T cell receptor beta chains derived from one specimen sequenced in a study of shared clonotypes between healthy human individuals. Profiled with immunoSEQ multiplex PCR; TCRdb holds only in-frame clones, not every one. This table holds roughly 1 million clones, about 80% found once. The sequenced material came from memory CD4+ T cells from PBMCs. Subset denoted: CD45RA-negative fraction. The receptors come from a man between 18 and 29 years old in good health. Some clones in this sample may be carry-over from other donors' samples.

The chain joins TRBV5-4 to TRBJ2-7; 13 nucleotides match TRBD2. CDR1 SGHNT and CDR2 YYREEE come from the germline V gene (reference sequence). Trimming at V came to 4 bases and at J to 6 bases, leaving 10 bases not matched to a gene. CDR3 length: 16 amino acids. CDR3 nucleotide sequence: TGTGCCAGCAGCGTCGGACTAGCGGGAGCCCGGCGCGAGCAGTACTTC. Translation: CASSVGLAGARREQYF.

The DNA of the CDR3 is TGTGCCAGCAGCCTCGGTGGGACAGGGGATGAAAAACTGTTTTTT. Translation: CASSLGGTGDEKLFF. The V call is TRBV28, the J call TRBJ1-4, with 10 nucleotides matching TRBD1. CDR1 MDHEN and CDR2 SYDVKM come from the germline V gene. The CDR3 is 15 amino acids. J lost 6 bases, V lost 6 bases, and 7 bases had no gene match.

The DNA for the CDR3 is TGCGCCAGCAGCCCCCAGCCGAGCTCCTACAATGAGCAGTTCTTC. Its translation is CASSPQPSSYNEQFF. The chain employs TRBV4-3 and TRBJ2-1; D gene uncertain. The V and J ends lost 4 bases and 0 bases respectively, with 10 bases between them. The CDR3 has 15 residues. CDR1 and CDR2 (germline): LGHNA, YSLEER.

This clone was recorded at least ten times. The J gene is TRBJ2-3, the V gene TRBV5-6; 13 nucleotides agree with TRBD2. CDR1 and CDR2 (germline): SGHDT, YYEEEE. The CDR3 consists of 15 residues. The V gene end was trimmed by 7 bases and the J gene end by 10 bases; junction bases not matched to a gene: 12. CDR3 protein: CASGPRTSGRVPQYF. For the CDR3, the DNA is TGTGCCAGCGGGCCCCGGACTAGCGGGAGAGTTCCGCAGTATTTT.

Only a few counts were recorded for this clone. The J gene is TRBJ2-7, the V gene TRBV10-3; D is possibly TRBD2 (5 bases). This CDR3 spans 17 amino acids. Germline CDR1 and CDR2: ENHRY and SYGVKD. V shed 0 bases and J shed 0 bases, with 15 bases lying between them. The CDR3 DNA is TGTGCCATCAGTGAGTCTATGGGCGGGCCCAGCTCCTACGAGCAGTACTTC. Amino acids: CAISESMGGPSSYEQYF.

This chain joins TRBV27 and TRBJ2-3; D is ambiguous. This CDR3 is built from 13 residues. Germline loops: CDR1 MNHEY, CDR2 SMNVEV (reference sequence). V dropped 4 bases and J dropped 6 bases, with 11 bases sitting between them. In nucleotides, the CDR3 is TGTGCCAGCAGTTCCTCCCGTCTCGATACGCAGTATTTT. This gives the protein CASSSSRLDTQYF.

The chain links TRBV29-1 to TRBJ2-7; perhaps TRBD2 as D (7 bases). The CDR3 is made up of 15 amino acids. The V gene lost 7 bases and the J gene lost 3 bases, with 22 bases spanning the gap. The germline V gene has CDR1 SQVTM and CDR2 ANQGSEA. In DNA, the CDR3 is TGCAGCGCCTCGGGGGGCAACACAGGGATCTACGAGCAGTACTTC. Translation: CSASGGNTGIYEQYF.

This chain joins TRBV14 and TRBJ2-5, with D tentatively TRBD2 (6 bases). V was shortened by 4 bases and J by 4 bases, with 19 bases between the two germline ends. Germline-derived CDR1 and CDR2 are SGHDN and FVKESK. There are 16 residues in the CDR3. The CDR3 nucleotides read TGTGCCAGCAGCCGCCGCTCGTGGCGGGACGGAGAGACCCAGTACTTC. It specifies CASSRRSWRDGETQYF.

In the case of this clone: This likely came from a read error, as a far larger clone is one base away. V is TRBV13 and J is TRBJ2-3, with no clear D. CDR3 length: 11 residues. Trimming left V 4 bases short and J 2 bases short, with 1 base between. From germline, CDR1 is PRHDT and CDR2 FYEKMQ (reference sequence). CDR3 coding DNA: TGTGCCAGCAGCTACACAGATACGCAGTATTTT. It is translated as CASSYTDTQYF. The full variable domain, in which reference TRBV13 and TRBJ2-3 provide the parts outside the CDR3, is AAGVIQSPRHLIKEKRETATLKCYPIPRHDTVYWYQQGPGQDPQFLISFYEKMQSDKGSIPDRFSAQQFSDYHSELNMSSLELGDSALYFCASSYTDTQYFGPGTRLTVL.

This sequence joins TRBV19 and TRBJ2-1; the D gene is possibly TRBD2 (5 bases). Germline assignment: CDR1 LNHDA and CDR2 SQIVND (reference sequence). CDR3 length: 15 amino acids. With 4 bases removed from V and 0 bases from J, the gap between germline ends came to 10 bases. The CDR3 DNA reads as TGTGCCAGTAGTAGTCTGAGGGTCTCCTACAATGAGCAGTTCTTC. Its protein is CASSSLRVSYNEQFF.

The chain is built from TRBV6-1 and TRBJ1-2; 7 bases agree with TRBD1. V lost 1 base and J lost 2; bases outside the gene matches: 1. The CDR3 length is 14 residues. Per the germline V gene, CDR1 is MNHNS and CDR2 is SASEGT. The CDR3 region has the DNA TGTGCCAGCAGTGAAGTGACAGGGAACTATGGCTACACCTTC. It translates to CASSEVTGNYGYTF.

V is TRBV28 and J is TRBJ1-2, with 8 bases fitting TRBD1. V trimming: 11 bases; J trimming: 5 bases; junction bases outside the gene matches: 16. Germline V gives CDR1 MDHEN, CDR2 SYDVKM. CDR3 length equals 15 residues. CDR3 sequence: CAAFLGGRGHYGYTF. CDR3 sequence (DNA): TGTGCCGCCTTTCTCGGCGGCAGGGGGCATTATGGCTACACCTTC.

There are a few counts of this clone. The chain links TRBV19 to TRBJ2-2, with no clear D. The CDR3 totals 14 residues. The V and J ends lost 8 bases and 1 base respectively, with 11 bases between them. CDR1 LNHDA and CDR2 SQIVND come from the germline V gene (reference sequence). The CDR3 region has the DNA TGTGCCAGTCGGTATACACGGAACACCGGGGAGCTGTTTTTT. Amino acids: CASRYTRNTGELFF. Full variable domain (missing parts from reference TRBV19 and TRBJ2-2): DGGITQSPKYLFRKEGQNVTLSCEQNLNHDAMYWYRQDPGQGLRLIYYSQIVNDFQKGDIAEGYSVSREKKESFPLTVTSAQKNPTAFYLCASRYTRNTGELFFGEGSRLTVL.

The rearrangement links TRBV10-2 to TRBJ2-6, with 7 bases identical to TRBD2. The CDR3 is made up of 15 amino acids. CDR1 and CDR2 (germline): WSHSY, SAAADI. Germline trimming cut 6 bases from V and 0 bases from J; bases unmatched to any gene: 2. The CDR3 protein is CASRGGTSGANVLTF. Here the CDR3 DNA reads TGCGCCAGCAGGGGGGGGACCTCTGGGGCCAACGTCCTGACTTTC.

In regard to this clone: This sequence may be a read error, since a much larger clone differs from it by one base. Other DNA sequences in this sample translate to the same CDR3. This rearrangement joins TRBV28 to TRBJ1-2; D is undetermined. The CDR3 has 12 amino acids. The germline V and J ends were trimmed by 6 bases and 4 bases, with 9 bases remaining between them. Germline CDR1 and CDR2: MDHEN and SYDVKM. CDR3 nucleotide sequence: TGTGCCAGCAGCCTTAGGCTCTATGGCTACACCTTC. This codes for CASSLRLYGYTF.

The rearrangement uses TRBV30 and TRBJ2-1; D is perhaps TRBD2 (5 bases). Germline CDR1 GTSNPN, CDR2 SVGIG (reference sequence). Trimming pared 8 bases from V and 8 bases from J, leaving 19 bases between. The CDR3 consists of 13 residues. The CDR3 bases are TGTGCCCAGCCTAGCCTGGACGGCGATGAGCAGTTCTTC. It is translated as CAQPSLDGDEQFF. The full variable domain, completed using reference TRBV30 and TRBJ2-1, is SQTIHQWPATLVQPVGSPLSLECTVEGTSNPNLYWYRQAAGRGLQLLFYSVGIGQISSEVPQNLSASRPQDRQFILSSKKLLLSDSGFYLCAQPSLDGDEQFFGPGTRLTVL.

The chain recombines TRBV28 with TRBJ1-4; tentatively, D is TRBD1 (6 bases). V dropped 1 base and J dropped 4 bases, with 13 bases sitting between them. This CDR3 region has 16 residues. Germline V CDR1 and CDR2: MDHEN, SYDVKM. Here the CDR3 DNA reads TGTGCCAGCAGTTTATTACAGGGTTCTGATAATGAAAAACTGTTTTTT. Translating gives CASSLLQGSDNEKLFF.

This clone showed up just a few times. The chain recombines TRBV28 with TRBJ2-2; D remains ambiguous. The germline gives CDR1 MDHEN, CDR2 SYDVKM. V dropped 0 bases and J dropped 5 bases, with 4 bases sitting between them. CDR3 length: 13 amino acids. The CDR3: CASSLWQTGELFF. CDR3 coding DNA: TGTGCCAGCAGTTTATGGCAGACCGGGGAGCTGTTTTTT.

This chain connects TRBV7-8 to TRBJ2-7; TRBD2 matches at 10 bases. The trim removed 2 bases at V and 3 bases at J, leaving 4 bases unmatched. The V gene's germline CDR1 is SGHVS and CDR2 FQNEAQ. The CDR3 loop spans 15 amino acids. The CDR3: CASSLFASGSYEQYF. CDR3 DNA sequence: TGTGCCAGCAGCTTATTCGCTAGCGGGAGCTACGAGCAGTACTTC. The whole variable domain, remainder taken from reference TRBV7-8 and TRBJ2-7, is GAGVSQSPRYKVAKRGQDVALRCDPISGHVSLFWYQQALGQGPEFLTYFQNEAQLDKSGLPSDRFFAERPEGSVSTLKIQRTQQEDSAVYLCASSLFASGSYEQYFGPGTRLTVT.

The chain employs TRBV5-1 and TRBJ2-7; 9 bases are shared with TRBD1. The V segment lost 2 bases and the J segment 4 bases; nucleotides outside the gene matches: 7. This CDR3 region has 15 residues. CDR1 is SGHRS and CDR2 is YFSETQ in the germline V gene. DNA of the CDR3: TGCGCCAGCAGCTTTCGGACAGGGGAAGGGTACGAGCAGTACTTC. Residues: CASSFRTGEGYEQYF.

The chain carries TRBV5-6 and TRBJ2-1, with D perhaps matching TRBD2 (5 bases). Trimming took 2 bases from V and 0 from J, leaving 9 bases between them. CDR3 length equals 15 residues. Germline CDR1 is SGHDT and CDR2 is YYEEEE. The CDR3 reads CASSLGGSSYNEQFF. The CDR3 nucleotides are TGTGCCAGCAGCTTAGGAGGAAGCTCCTACAATGAGCAGTTCTTC.